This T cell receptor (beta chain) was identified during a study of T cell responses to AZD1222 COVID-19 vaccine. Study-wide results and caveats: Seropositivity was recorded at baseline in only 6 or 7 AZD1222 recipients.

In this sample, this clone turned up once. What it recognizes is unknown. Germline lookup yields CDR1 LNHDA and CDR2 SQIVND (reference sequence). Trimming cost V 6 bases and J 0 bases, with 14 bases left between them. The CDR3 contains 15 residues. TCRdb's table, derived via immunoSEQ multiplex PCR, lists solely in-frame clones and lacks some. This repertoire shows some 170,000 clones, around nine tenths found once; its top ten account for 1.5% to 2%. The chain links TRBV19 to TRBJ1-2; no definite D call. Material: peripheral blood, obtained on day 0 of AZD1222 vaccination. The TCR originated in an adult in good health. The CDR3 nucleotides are TGTGCCAGTAGCTCACACATACCGACTAACTATGGCTACACCTTC. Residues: CASSSHIPTNYGYTF.